The T cell receptor (beta chain) described here comes from a study of blood T cells in healthy people across ages. The table lists this clonotype with a few counts. Its antigen is not known. The germline gives CDR1 MNHEY, CDR2 SMNVEV (reference sequence). The CDR3 spans 14 residues. The V gene end was trimmed by 4 bases and the J gene end by 7 bases; junction bases not matched to a gene: 7. Study results and limitations: The diversity estimates, figures obtained from one million T cells, were considered underestimates. A roughly linear age-dependent decrease characterized TCR beta diversity per million T cells.

Healthy Caucasians from Russia aged about 6 to 90 served as donors. A second about 7 to 12 cycle PCR used barcoded and J-beta primers. Researchers report that each sample yielded at least 3 million CDR3-containing paired-end reads. TCRdb analysed the 5' RACE reads with MiXCR anew, one entry per CDR3 protein. The table has about 640,000 distinct CDR3 sequences, 58% seen once; the top ten hold roughly 34%. This clonotype was sampled from a man in his 60s in good health. The sample consisted of blood. V is TRBV27 and J is TRBJ1-5; TRBD1 matches at 7 bases. The CDR3 region has the DNA TGTGCCAGCAGTTCCCGACAGGGTGGGCAGCCCCAGCATTTT. Its protein product is CASSSRQGGQPQHF.